This note documents a single T cell receptor (beta chain) sequence. Which antigen it targets is not known. The record has no base qualities; no much larger clone is one base away. The cysteine opens and the phenylalanine closes a CDR3 of 14 amino acids. The DNA shown is the 42-base CDR3, in frame from base 1. V loses 5 bases, J loses 3 bases, and the germline ends lie 14 bases apart. CDR1 and CDR2 are read off the germline V gene (reference sequence) as MNHEY and SMNVEV. The sample originates from a study of a mutant IDH1 vaccine in newly diagnosed glioma (dated by TCRdb to the early 2020s). For the study in its entirety: Eight vaccinations were administered to patients in weeks 1, 3, 5, 7, 11, 15, 19 and 23, corresponding to visits V03 through V10. Before enrollment, patients had received standard therapy of radiotherapy alone, temozolomide alone, or radiochemotherapy with temozolomide; most received the combination. Longitudinal TCRB deep sequencing was done for 25 treated patients, wherever samples were available for exploratory analyses. Six visits were used for peripheral blood collection: V03 (baseline), V05, V07, V10, V12 and V13. Vaccination began 4-6 weeks after radiotherapy alone, or alongside temozolomide cycles in the chemotherapy-containing groups. Of the roughly 33 treated patients, approximately 62% were male and roughly 40% were female, and a mean age of around 40 years was recorded. The full study reports these points: The authors stated that sample limitations prevented analyses of patient blood samples from being reproduced. Vaccine-induced immune responses across multiple MHC alleles were detected in approximately 93% of patients. Changes in the top peripheral T cell clonotypes picked up by TCRB sequencing did not appear to be linked to pseudoprogression. Availability determined which PBMC samples were chosen for TCRB deep sequencing.

Receptors were amplified or captured by the immunoSEQ multiplex PCR assay. Rearranged TCR beta chain sequences were amplified with the hsTCRB Kit following the manufacturer's protocol. TCRB libraries were sequenced on an Illumina MiSeq. Regarding the original processing steps: Demultiplexing, trimming and gene mapping were performed with the kit vendor's proprietary platform. TCRdb limited this immuneACCESS table to in-frame rearrangements with V and J called. A share of clones is missing; checked studies link under half to unresolved V genes, and the rest is unexplained. That table furnishes V, J and clone size, whereas the DNA furnished D and trimming. This sample is represented by 45,000 to 60,000 clones; roughly 90% of them were singletons. The ten most abundant clones make up around 2.5% of the sample. This specimen's time point label, per the study, means: week 11, during vaccination. A 20-mer mutant IDH1 peptide at 300 micrograms in Montanide made up each vaccine dose, which was injected subcutaneously together with topical imiquimod. Newly diagnosed WHO grade 3 or 4 IDH1-mutant astrocytomas showing loss of nuclear ATRX were present in the donors. The samples were drawn from NOA16, a multicentre, single-arm, open-label phase I trial in Germany that tested a mutant IDH1 peptide vaccine in humans for the first time. Genomic DNA for TCRB sequencing was isolated from EDTA blood with the DNeasy Blood and Tissue Kit.

The sample here was PBMCs, taken from a glioma patient whose treatment included an IDH1 peptide vaccine. The TCR sequence derives from a man between 50 and 59 years old with glioma. This chain is built from TRBV27 and TRBJ2-7; TRBD1 could be the D gene, as 6 bases match. The DNA is as follows: TGTGCCAGCAGTATCGGGACACGCAACTACGAGCAGTACTTC. It translates as CASSIGTRNYEQYF.